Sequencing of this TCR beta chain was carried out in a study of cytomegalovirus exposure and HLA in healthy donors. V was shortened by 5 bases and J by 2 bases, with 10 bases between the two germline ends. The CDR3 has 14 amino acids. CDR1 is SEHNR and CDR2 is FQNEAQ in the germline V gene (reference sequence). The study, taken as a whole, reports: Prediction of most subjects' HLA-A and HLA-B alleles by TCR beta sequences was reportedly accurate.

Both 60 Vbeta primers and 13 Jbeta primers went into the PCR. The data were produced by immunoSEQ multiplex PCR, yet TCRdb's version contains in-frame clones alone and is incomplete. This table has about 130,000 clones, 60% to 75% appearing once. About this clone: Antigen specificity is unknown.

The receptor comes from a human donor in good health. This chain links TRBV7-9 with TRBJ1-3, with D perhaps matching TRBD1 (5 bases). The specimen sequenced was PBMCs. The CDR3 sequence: CASSAGGTGNTIYF. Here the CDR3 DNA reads TGTGCCAGCAGCGCCGGGGGAACTGGAAACACCATATATTTT.